These 8 T cell receptor beta chains originate from one sample sequenced in a study of blood T cell repertoires in COVID-19. Method: immunoSEQ multiplex PCR; TCRdb's copy keeps in-frame clones and lacks some. The table has hundreds of thousands of clones, around 90% seen once. Sequencing was carried out using PBMCs or T cells enriched from blood (not recorded which). The receptors were sampled from a woman aged 40 to 50 with acute COVID-19.

About this clone itself: This specimen includes other DNA sequences encoding the same CDR3. The chain has TRBV27 and TRBJ2-1; 12 positions match TRBD2. The V gene end was trimmed by 5 bases and the J gene end by 4 bases; junction bases not matched to a gene: 0. CDR1 and CDR2 (germline): MNHEY, SMNVEV (reference sequence). This CDR3 contains 14 residues. The CDR3: CASSLAGGYNEQFF. The CDR3 coding sequence is TGTGCCAGCAGTCTAGCGGGGGGGTACAATGAGCAGTTCTTC.

V is TRBV5-1 and J is TRBJ2-1; 7 bases are a match to TRBD2. V shed 3 bases and J 3 bases; nucleotides not matched to a gene: 12. Germline V CDR1 and CDR2: SGHRS, YFSETQ. CDR3 size: 17 residues. The DNA of the CDR3 is TGCGCCAGCAGCTCCAGCGGGGCTAGCCTAGTCTACAATGAGCAGTTCTTC. The encoded protein is CASSSSGASLVYNEQFF.

The chain recombines TRBV24-1 with TRBJ2-1, with D perhaps TRBD2 (7 bases). CDR3 length: 14 amino acids. Germline-derived CDR1 and CDR2 are KGHDR and SFDVKD. The ends were cut back, 3 bases at V and 8 bases at J, with 13 bases in the middle. The chain's CDR3 is CATSDGRGLDEQFF. Written as DNA, the CDR3 is TGTGCCACCAGTGATGGGCGGGGGCTAGATGAGCAGTTCTTC.

V and J are TRBV24-1 and TRBJ2-3, with TRBD2 identical over 15 bases. CDR3 size: 19 residues. V was clipped by 1 base and J by 0 bases; unmatched bases: 4. CDR1 and CDR2 from the germline V gene are KGHDR and SFDVKD. This chain's CDR3 is CATSDLGTSGGSSTDTQYF. Here the CDR3 DNA reads TGTGCCACCAGTGATTTAGGGACTAGCGGGGGGAGTAGCACAGATACGCAGTATTTT.

The chain has TRBV6-2 or TRBV6-3 and TRBJ1-5, with no clear D. CDR3 length: 15 residues. The germline V gene has CDR1 MNHEY and CDR2 SVGEGT. The germline V and J ends were trimmed by 2 bases and 2 bases, with 10 bases remaining between them. In nucleotides, the CDR3 is TGTGCCAGCAGTTACGGGGTCGGGGGCAATCAGCCCCAGCATTTT. Translation: CASSYGVGGNQPQHF.

The chain couples TRBV5-1 to TRBJ2-2, with 8 bases that match TRBD1. CDR1 is SGHRS, CDR2 YFSETQ, per germline. The CDR3 runs 16 residues. The junction had 5 bases not matched to a gene; V was cut back by 0 bases and J by 4 bases. This chain's CDR3 is CASSLAQGASTGELFF. In nucleotides, the CDR3 is TGCGCCAGCAGCTTGGCCCAGGGGGCTAGCACCGGGGAGCTGTTTTTT.

The V call is TRBV5-1, the J call TRBJ2-2, with 7 bases identical to TRBD2. Germline lookup yields CDR1 SGHRS and CDR2 YFSETQ. Trimming removed 4 bases from V and 1 base from J; junction bases left unmatched: 4. The length of the CDR3 is 15 residues. DNA for the CDR3: TGCGCCAGCAGCCGCGGGGGACTGAACACCGGGGAGCTGTTTTTT. Encoded protein: CASSRGGLNTGELFF.

The chain has TRBV5-1 and TRBJ1-3, with unresolved D. Germline lookup yields CDR1 SGHRS and CDR2 YFSETQ. The V and J ends lost 1 base and 0 bases respectively, with 8 bases between them. The CDR3 is 15 amino acids. The CDR3 region has the DNA TGCGCCAGCAGCTTGCAAGACAACTCTGGAAACACCATATATTTT. Protein product: CASSLQDNSGNTIYF.